Below, 20 T cell receptor beta chains from the same sample are listed, as sequenced in a study of human thymus T cells. The repertoire was sequenced with immunoSEQ multiplex PCR; TCRdb's copy has only in-frame clones and lacks some. The table records under 150,000 clones, about 95% of them present only once. Resections from corrective heart surgery provided thymus tissue. Sequencing was performed on thymus tissue. The source of these receptors is a boy younger than two with a congenital heart defect but otherwise immunologically healthy.

This chain connects TRBV10-1 to TRBJ2-2, with D unresolved. This CDR3 has 15 amino acids. Germline values: CDR1 WNHNN, CDR2 SYGVQD (reference sequence). V shed 3 bases and J shed 2 bases, with 10 bases lying between them. CDR3 amino acids: CASSDGQVNTGELFF. In DNA, the CDR3 is TGCGCCAGCAGTGACGGGCAGGTCAACACCGGGGAGCTGTTTTTT.

This sequence joins TRBV5-6 and TRBJ2-7, with TRBD1 matching over 8 bases. Trimming removed 4 bases from V and 2 bases from J; junction bases left unmatched: 2. CDR3 length: 13 residues. Germline values: CDR1 SGHDT, CDR2 YYEEEE. This CDR3 is CASSLQGAYEQYF. CDR3 DNA sequence: TGTGCCAGCAGCCTACAGGGGGCCTACGAGCAGTACTTC.

The V gene is TRBV6-5, the J gene TRBJ1-2; the D is unclear. The CDR3 runs 16 residues. Trimming stripped 0 bases from V and 2 bases from J, with 13 bases between. Germline V gene sequence: CDR1 MNHEY, CDR2 SVGAGI. Written as DNA, the CDR3 is TGTGCCAGCAGTTACTCGAAGGGCCGAGGAAACTATGGCTACACCTTC. It yields the protein CASSYSKGRGNYGYTF.

The chain recombines TRBV15 with TRBJ1-1; the D is unclear. The CDR3 length is 16 residues. CDR1 and CDR2 (germline): LNHNV, YYDKDF (reference sequence). Trimming removed 0 bases at V and 3 bases at J, with 14 bases between. CDR3 amino acids: CATSRDREGTDTEAFF. DNA for the CDR3: TGTGCCACCAGCAGAGATCGGGAGGGAACCGACACTGAAGCTTTCTTT.

The chain uses TRBV5-6 and TRBJ2-3, with 10 nucleotides matching TRBD2. Germline trimming cut 0 bases from V and 0 bases from J; bases unmatched to any gene: 1. There are 16 residues in the CDR3. Germline V gene sequence: CDR1 SGHDT, CDR2 YYEEEE. DNA for the CDR3: TGTGCCAGCAGCTTGGTTAGCGGGGGGAGCACAGATACGCAGTATTTT. It yields the protein CASSLVSGGSTDTQYF.

The chain uses TRBV5-1 and TRBJ2-5, with 9 bases matching TRBD2. CDR1 SGHRS and CDR2 YFSETQ come from the germline V gene. V dropped 2 bases and J dropped 1; count of bases not matched to a gene: 15. This CDR3 is 19 amino acids long. The CDR3 DNA sequence: TGCGCCAGCAGCTTAACGAGCGGGGGGTCCTTAATACCCCAAGAGACCCAGTACTTC. Translating gives CASSLTSGGSLIPQETQYF.

This chain uses TRBV30 with TRBJ2-1; D gene ambiguous. Per germline, CDR1 GTSNPN and CDR2 SVGIG (reference sequence). The CDR3 consists of 16 residues. V gave up 0 bases and J gave up 7 bases, with 19 bases separating them. CDR3 loop: CAWSVLVPNWGNEQFF. The DNA for the CDR3 is TGTGCCTGGAGTGTACTTGTACCCAACTGGGGAAATGAGCAGTTCTTC.

The chain combines TRBV28 with TRBJ1-6; TRBD1 aligns across 9 bases. This CDR3 has 16 amino acids. Germline V gives CDR1 MDHEN, CDR2 SYDVKM. V was pared by 3 bases and J by 6 bases, with 6 bases of the junction left unmatched. The DNA of the CDR3 is TGTGCCAGCAGTTTGGAGGGACAGGGCCGTAATTCACCCCTCCACTTT. Translating gives CASSLEGQGRNSPLHF.

The rearrangement links TRBV30 to TRBJ2-5; TRBD2 aligns across 13 bases. This CDR3 region has 16 residues. Germline trimming cut 3 bases from V and 1 base from J; bases unmatched to any gene: 5. Germline V gives CDR1 GTSNPN, CDR2 SVGIG (reference sequence). Here the CDR3 reads CAWRPGTSGVQETQYF. The CDR3 region has the DNA TGTGCCTGGAGGCCAGGGACTAGCGGGGTCCAAGAGACCCAGTACTTC.

The CDR3 here is CASSISQPAGPSYEQYF. The CDR3 coding sequence is TGTGCCAGCAGCATCTCCCAACCAGCGGGGCCCTCCTACGAGCAGTACTTC. The chain employs TRBV7-2 and TRBJ2-7; 7 bases map to TRBD2. This CDR3 comprises 17 residues. Germline V gene sequence: CDR1 SGHTA, CDR2 FQGNSA. V lost 5 bases to trimming and J lost 0 bases; unmatched junction nucleotides: 13. Filled out from reference TRBV7-2 and TRBJ2-7, the complete variable domain reads GAGVSQSPSNKVTEKGKDVELRCDPISGHTALYWYRQSLGQGLEFLIYFQGNSAPDKSGLPSDRFSAERTGGSVSTLTIQRTQQEDSAVYLCASSISQPAGPSYEQYFGPGTRLTVT.

The chain combines TRBV5-1 with TRBJ2-6; perhaps TRBD2 as D (5 bases). The V and J ends lost 0 bases and 4 bases respectively, with 8 bases between them. CDR1 and CDR2 (germline): SGHRS, YFSETQ. The CDR3 length is 15 residues. This CDR3 reads CASSLGLPGANVLTF. In DNA, the CDR3 is TGCGCCAGCAGCTTGGGACTACCCGGGGCCAACGTCCTGACTTTC.

The rearrangement links TRBV23-1 to TRBJ1-5; D gene ambiguous. TRBV23-1 is noted as an ORF with a role that remains uncertain. Trimming cost V 0 bases and J 0 bases, with 12 bases left between them. The CDR3 length is 17 residues. In DNA form, the CDR3 reads TGCGCCAGCAGTCAATCGCTATATGGGGATAGCAATCAGCCCCAGCATTTT. This sequence encodes CASSQSLYGDSNQPQHF.

The chain employs TRBV5-1 and TRBJ1-3, with a possible D match to TRBD1 (5 bases). In germline, CDR1 is SGHRS, CDR2 YFSETQ. CDR3 size: 16 residues. V gave up 5 bases and J gave up 4 bases, with 19 bases separating them. CDR3 coding DNA: TGCGCCAGCAGTCGAACAGGCTCTCTCGAAGGAAACACCATATATTTT. Amino acids: CASSRTGSLEGNTIYF.

The rearrangement joins TRBV5-1 to TRBJ2-5, with D possibly being TRBD1 (6 bases). The V and J ends lost 1 base and 4 bases respectively, with 17 bases between them. Looked up from germline, CDR1 is SGHRS and CDR2 is YFSETQ. The CDR3 runs to 16 residues. CDR3 residues: CASSLTGLMFGETQYF. The CDR3 nucleotides read TGCGCCAGCAGCTTGACAGGGCTCATGTTCGGAGAGACCCAGTACTTC.

V gene TRBV4-3 combines with J gene TRBJ1-1, with unresolved D. Germline V gene lookup returns CDR1 LGHNA and CDR2 YSLEER. Trimming cost V 1 base and J 0 bases, with 21 bases left between them. The CDR3 extends over 19 amino acids. The CDR3 is CASSQGEKSHRHLNTEAFF. The CDR3 nucleotides read TGCGCCAGCAGCCAAGGTGAGAAGAGTCACCGCCATTTGAACACTGAAGCTTTCTTT.

The chain joins TRBV7-9 to TRBJ2-3; D not certain. CDR3 length equals 12 residues. The V gene lost 4 bases and the J gene lost 3 bases, with 5 bases spanning the gap. Looked up from germline, CDR1 is SEHNR and CDR2 is FQNEAQ (reference sequence). The CDR3 DNA is TGTGCCAGCAGCTCGGGTACAGATACGCAGTATTTT. Its translation is CASSSGTDTQYF.

This clone came up once. This chain links TRBV27 with TRBJ2-5, with 12 positions matching TRBD2. The V segment lost 9 bases and the J segment 3 bases; nucleotides outside the gene matches: 8. The CDR3 contains 15 residues. Germline V gene sequence: CDR1 MNHEY, CDR2 SMNVEV (reference sequence). This chain's CDR3 is CASQPSGGAKETQYF. The CDR3 DNA reads TGTGCCAGTCAACCTAGCGGGGGGGCAAAAGAGACCCAGTACTTC.

The rearrangement links TRBV5-4 to TRBJ2-3; 10 bases line up with TRBD2. Trimming at V came to 1 base and at J to 2 bases, leaving 4 bases not matched to a gene. Germline V gives CDR1 SGHNT, CDR2 YYREEE (reference sequence). This CDR3 is 16 amino acids long. CDR3 region: CASSLISGGSTDTQYF. CDR3 DNA: TGTGCCAGCAGCTTGATTAGCGGGGGGTCCACAGATACGCAGTATTTT.

This chain connects TRBV11-3 to TRBJ1-3; D is unresolved. CDR1 and CDR2 (germline): SGHNT, YENEEA. The CDR3 length is 11 residues. V was clipped by 8 bases and J by 4 bases, with 6 bases between them. The CDR3, as DNA: TGTGCCAGCTCCTCGGGAAACACCATATATTTT. Its protein product is CASSSGNTIYF.

The genes are TRBV18 and TRBJ2-2, with a possible D match to TRBD1 (6 bases). The V and J ends lost 3 bases and 1 base respectively, with 18 bases between them. The CDR3 spans 18 residues. The germline CDR1 and CDR2 sequences are KGHSH and LQKENI. Written as DNA, the CDR3 is TGTGCCAGCTCACCGCGCCTGTACTACAGGGAGAACACCGGGGAGCTGTTTTTT. Its protein is CASSPRLYYRENTGELFF. The full variable domain, completed using reference TRBV18 and TRBJ2-2, is NAGVMQNPRHLVRRRGQEARLRCSPMKGHSHVYWYRQLPEEGLKFMVYLQKENIIDESGMPKERFSAEFPKEGPSILRIQQVVRGDSAAYFCASSPRLYYRENTGELFFGEGSRLTVL.